This TCR beta chain stems from a study of chemoradiotherapy in HPV16-positive cancers. The repertoire was sequenced with immunoSEQ multiplex PCR; TCRdb's copy has only in-frame clones and lacks some. Altogether some 14,000 clones are present, roughly 80% being singletons, with the ten largest covering under 1.5%. Germline V gene data show CDR1 as LNHDA and CDR2 as SQIVND (reference sequence). The CDR3 is 15 residues long. Trimming took 7 bases from V and 6 from J, leaving 18 bases between them. The specimen was taken from a patient who underwent chemoradiotherapy. V gene TRBV19 combines with J gene TRBJ2-2; D possibly matches TRBD1 or TRBD2 (6 bases each). The clonotype was recovered from a human donor with HPV-associated anogenital cancer. CDR3 bases: TGTGCCAGTACCGGGGCCAACGGGGGCCCCGGGGAGCTGTTTTTT. Amino acid sequence: CASTGANGGPGELFF.